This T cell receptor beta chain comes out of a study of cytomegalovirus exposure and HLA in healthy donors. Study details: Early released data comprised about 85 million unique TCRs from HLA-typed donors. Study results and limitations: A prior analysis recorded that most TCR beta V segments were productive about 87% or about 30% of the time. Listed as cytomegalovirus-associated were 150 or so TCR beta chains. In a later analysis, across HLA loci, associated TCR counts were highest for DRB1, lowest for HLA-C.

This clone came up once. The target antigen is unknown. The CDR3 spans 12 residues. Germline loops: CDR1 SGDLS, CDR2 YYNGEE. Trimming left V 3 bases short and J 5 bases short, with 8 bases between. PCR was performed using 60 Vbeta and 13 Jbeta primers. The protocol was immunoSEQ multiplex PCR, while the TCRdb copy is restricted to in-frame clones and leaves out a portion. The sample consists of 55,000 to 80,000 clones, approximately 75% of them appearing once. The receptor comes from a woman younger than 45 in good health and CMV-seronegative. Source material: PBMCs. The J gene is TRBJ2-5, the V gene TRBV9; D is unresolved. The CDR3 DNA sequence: TGTGCCAGCAGCGCTACGCCGGAGACCCAGTACTTC. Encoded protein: CASSATPETQYF.